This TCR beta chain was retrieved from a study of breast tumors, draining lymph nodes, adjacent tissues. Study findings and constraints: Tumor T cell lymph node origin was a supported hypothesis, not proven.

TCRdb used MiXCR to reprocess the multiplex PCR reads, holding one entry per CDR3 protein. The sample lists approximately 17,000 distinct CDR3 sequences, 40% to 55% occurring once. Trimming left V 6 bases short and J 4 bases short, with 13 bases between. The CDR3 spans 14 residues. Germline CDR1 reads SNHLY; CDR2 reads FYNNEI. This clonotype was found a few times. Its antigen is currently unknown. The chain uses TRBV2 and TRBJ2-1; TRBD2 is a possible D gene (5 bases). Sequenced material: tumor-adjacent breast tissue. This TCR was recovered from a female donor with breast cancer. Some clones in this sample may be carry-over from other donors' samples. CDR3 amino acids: CASRRQRGYNEQFF. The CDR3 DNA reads TGTGCCAGCAGGCGGCAAAGAGGGTACAATGAGCAGTTCTTC.